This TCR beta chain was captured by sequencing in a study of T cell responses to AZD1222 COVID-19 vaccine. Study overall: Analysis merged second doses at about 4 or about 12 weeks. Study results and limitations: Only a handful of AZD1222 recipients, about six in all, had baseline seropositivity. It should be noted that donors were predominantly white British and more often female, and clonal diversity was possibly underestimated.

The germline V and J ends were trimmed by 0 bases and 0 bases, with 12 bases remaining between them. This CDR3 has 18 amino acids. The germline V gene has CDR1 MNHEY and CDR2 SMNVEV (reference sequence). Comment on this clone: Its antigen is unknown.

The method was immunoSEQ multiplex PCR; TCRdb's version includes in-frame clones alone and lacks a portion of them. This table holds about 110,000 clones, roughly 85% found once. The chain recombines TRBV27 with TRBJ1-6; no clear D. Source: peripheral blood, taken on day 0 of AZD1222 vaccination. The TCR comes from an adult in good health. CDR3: CASSLSFSGSSYNSPLHF. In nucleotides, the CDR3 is TGTGCCAGCAGTTTATCGTTTAGCGGGAGCTCCTATAATTCACCCCTCCACTTT.